The clone carrying this T cell receptor beta chain has only one observation. The ends were cut back, 9 bases at V and 0 bases at J, with 18 bases in the middle. The CDR3 runs 15 residues. CDR1 and CDR2 from the germline V gene are SNHLY and FYNNEI. The record originates from a study of T cell changes during pregnancy in multiple sclerosis. Libraries were prepared by immunoSEQ multiplex PCR; TCRdb keeps only in-frame clonotypes and omits some of them. This sample has approximately 80,000 clones; approximately 93% occur once, and the top ten carry more than 0.85%. The TCR originated in a female donor in good health, enrolled as a control in a pregnancy study. The source was peripheral blood, collected in the second trimester of pregnancy. The V gene is TRBV2, the J gene TRBJ2-7; D may be TRBD2 (6 bases). The CDR3 DNA sequence: TGTGCCAGAGGGCGGGACCCCGCGATCTCCTACGAGCAGTACTTC. Residues: CARGRDPAISYEQYF.